This T cell receptor beta chain was sequenced in a study of T cell clonality in common variable immunodeficiency. This clone has a count of ten or more. The antigen remains undetermined. Study results and limitations: Fewer deletions and N-nucleotide insertions were reportedly seen in common variable immunodeficiency TCR beta sequences. Fewer TCRbeta clones were shared among CVID subjects than controls. CVID subjects had higher TCRbeta clonality than healthy controls, most marked in about a third.

Both groups were predominantly of Caucasian heritage. Here immunoSEQ multiplex PCR was the method, and the copy in TCRdb shows in-frame clones only, minus some. The sample has approximately 64,000 clones, none seen only once. Sequenced input: peripheral blood mononuclear cells. This clonotype was obtained from a person aged 18-70 years in good health.

The CDR3 DNA, read in part, is TGTGCCAGTAGTATAGGGCCCCGTGGAAAA. Translation gives CASSIGPRGK. The entire CDR3 protein reads CASSIGPRGKLFF. This chain links TRBV19 with TRBJ1-4; D is undetermined. The missing CDR3 end, 3 residues past where the read stops, is filled in from the germline J gene. Germline values: CDR1 LNHDA, CDR2 SQIVND (reference sequence). CDR3 length: 13 amino acids. Trimming took off 1 base at V and 10 bases at J, with 10 bases between the two ends.